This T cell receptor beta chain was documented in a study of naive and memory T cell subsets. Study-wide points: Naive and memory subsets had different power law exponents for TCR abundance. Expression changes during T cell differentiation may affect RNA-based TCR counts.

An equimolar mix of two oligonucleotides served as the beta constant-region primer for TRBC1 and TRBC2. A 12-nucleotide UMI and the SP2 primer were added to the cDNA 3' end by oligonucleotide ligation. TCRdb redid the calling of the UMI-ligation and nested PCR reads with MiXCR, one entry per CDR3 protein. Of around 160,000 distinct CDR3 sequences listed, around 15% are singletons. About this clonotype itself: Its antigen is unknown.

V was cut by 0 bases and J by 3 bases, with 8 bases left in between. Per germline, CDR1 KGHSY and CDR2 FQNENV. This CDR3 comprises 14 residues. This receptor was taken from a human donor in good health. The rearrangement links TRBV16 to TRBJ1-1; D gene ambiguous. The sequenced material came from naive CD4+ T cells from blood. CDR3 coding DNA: TGTGCCAGCAGCCAATCAACACAGTACACTGAAGCTTTCTTT. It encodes CASSQSTQYTEAFF.